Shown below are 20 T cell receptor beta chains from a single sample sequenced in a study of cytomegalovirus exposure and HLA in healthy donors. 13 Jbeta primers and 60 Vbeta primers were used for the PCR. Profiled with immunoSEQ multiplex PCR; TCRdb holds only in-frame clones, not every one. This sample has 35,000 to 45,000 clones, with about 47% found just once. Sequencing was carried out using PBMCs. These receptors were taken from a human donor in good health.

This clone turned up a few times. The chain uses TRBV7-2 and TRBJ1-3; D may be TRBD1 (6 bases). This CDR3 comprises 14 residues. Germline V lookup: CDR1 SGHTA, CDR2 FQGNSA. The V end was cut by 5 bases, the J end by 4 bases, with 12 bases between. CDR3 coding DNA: TGTGCCAGCAGCCCTGACAGGAGAGGAAACACCATATATTTT. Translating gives CASSPDRRGNTIYF.

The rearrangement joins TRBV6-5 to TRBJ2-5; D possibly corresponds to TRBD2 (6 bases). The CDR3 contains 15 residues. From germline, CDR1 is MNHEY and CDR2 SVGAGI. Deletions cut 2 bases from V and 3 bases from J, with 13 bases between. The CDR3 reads CASSYEAGGEETQYF. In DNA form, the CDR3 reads TGTGCCAGCAGTTACGAAGCGGGTGGGGAAGAGACCCAGTACTTC.

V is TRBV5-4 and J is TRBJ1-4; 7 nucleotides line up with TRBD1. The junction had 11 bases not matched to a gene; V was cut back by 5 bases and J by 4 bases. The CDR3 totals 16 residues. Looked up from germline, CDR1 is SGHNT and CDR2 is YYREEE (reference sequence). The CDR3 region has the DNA TGTGCCAGCAGTCTGGGGGGTACAGGGGTTAATGAAAAACTGTTTTTT. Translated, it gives CASSLGGTGVNEKLFF.

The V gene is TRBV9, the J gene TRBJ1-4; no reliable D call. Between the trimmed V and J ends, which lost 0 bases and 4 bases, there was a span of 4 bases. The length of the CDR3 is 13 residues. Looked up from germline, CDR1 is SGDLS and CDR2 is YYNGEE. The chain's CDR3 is CASSVASNEKLFF. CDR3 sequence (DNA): TGTGCCAGCAGCGTAGCCAGTAATGAAAAACTGTTTTTT.

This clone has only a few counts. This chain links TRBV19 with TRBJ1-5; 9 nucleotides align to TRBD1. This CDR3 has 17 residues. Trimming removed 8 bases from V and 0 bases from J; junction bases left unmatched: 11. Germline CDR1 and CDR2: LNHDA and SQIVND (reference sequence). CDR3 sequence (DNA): TGTGCCAGTCCGGGACAGGGAACCCCTTATAGCAATCAGCCCCAGCATTTT. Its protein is CASPGQGTPYSNQPQHF.

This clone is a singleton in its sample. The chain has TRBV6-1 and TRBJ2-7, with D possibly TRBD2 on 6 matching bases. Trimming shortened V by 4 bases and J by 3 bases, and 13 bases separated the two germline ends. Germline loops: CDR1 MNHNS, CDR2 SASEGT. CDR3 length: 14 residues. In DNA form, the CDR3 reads TGTGCCAGCAGTGCGCTGACTAGAAACTACGAGCAGTACTTC. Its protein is CASSALTRNYEQYF.

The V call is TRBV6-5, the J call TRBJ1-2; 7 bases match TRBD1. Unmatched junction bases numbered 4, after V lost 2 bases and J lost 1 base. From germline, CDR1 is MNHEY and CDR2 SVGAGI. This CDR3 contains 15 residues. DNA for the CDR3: TGTGCCAGCAGTTACCTCGGGACAGTTAACTATGGCTACACCTTC. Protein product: CASSYLGTVNYGYTF.

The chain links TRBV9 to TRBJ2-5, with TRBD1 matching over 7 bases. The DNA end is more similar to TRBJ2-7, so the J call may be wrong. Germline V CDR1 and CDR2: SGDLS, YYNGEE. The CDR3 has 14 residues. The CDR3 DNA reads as TGTGCCAGCAGCGGCCAAACAGGGGCCTACGAGCAGTACTTC. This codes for CASSGQTGAYEQYF.

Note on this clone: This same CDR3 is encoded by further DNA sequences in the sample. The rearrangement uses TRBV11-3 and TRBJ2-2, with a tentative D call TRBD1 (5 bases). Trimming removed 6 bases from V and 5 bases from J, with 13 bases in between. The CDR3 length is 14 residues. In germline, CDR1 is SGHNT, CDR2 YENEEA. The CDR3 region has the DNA TGTGCCAGCAGTCCGCAGGGATGGACCGGGGAGCTGTTTTTT. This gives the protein CASSPQGWTGELFF.

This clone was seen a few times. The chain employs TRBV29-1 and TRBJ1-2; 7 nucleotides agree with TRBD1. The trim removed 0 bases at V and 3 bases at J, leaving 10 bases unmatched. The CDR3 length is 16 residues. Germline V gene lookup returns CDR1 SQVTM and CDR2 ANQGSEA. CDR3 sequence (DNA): TGCAGCGTTGAAGAGTGGAAACAGGGGATCTACTATGGCTACACCTTC. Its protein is CSVEEWKQGIYYGYTF.

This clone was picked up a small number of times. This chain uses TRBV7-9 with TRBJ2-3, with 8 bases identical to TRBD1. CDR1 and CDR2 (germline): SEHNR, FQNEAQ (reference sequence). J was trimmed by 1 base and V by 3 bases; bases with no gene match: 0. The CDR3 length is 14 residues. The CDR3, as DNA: TGTGCCAGCAGCTTCAGGGGGCGCACAGATACGCAGTATTTT. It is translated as CASSFRGRTDTQYF.

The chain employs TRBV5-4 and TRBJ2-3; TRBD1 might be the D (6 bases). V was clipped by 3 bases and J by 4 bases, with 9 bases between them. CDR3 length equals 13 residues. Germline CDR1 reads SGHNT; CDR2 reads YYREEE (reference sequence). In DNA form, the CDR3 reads TGTGCCAGCAGCTCTCAGGGGTCAGATACGCAGTATTTT. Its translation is CASSSQGSDTQYF.

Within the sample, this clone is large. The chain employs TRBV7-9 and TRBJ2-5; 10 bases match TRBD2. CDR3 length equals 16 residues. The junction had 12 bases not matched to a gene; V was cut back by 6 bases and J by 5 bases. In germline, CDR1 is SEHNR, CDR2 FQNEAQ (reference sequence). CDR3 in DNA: TGTGCCAGCAGTTCAAGGAGCGGGGGGGCCTTGGAGACCCAGTACTTC. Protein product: CASSSRSGGALETQYF.

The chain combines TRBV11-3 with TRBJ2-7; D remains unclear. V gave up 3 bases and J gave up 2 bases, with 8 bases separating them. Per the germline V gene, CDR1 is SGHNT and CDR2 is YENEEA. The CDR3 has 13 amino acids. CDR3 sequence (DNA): TGTGCCAGCAGCTTTGGCCCAACCTACGAGCAGTACTTC. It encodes CASSFGPTYEQYF.

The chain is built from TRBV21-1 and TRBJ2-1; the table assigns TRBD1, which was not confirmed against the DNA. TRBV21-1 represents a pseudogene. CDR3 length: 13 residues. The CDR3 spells CASSKVRDSGLVF. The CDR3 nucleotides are TGTGCCAGCAGCAAAGTCCGGGACAGCGGGTTGGTCTTC.

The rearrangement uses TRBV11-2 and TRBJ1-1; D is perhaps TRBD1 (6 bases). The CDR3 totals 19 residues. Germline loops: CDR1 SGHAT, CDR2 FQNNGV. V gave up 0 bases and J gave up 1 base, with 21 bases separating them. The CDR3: CASSLDHWRPGRGNTEAFF. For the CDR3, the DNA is TGTGCCAGCAGCTTAGATCACTGGCGGCCCGGCAGGGGGAACACTGAAGCTTTCTTT.

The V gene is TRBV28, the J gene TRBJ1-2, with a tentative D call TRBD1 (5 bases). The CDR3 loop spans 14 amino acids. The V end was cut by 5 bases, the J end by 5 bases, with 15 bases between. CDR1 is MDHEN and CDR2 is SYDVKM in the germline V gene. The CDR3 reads CASSPRRVGYGYTF. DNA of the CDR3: TGTGCCAGCAGTCCGCGCAGGGTGGGTTATGGCTACACCTTC.

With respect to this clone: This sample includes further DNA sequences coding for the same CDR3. The DNA for the CDR3 is TGTGCCAGCAGCTTAGGCCCTGTTAGGAGCTCCTACGAGCAGTACTTC. Amino acid sequence: CASSLGPVRSSYEQYF. The chain has TRBV7-6 and TRBJ2-7; D uncertain. Germline V lookup: CDR1 SGHVS, CDR2 FNYEAQ. The CDR3 contains 16 residues. Between the trimmed V and J ends, which lost 1 base and 0 bases, there was a span of 13 bases.

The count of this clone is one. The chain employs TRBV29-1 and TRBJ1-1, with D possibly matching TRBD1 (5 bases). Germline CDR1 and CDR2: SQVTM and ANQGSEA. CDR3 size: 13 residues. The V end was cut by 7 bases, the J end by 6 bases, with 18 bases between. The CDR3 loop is CSAERRDGAEAFF. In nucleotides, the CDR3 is TGCAGCGCCGAACGGCGGGACGGGGCTGAAGCTTTCTTT.

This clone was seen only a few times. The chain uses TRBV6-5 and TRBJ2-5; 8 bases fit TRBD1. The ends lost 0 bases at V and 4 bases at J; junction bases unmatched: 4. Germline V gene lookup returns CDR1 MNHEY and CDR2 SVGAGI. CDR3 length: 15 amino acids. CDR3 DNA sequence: TGTGCCAGCAGTTACTCTCGGACAGGGAGAGAGACCCAGTACTTC. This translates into CASSYSRTGRETQYF.